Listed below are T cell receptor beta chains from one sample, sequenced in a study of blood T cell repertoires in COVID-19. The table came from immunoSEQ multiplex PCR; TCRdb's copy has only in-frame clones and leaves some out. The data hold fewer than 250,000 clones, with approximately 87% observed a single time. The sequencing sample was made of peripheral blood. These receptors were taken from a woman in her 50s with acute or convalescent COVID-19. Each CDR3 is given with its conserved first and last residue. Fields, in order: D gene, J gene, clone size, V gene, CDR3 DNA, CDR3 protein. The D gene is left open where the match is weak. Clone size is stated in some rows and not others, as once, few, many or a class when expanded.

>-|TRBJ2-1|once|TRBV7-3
TGTGCCAGCAGCTTAGGGGGGGCCTCCTACAATGAGCAGTTCTTC
CASSLGGASYNEQFF
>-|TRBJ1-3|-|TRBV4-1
TGCGCCAGCAGCCAAGATCAGGGGCTGCCTGGAAACACCATATATTTT
CASSQDQGLPGNTIYF
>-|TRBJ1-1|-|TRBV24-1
TGTGCCACCAGTGAGTGGGGCAGGGTTGGAACTTTCTTT
CATSEWGRVGTFF
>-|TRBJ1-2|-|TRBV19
TGTGCCTCTAAGCGGAGGGAGTACACTAACTATGGCTACACCTTC
CASKRREYTNYGYTF
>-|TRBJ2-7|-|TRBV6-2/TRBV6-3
TGTGCCAGCAGTACGGTCGCCTACGAGCAGTACTTC
CASSTVAYEQYF
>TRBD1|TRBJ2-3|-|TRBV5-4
TGTGCCAGCAGCACCAGGACAGGGGGCATCACAGATACGCAGTATTTT
CASSTRTGGITDTQYF
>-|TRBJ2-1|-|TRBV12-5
TGTGCTAGTGGTCCCTGGGGGGGGCGGCTTAGCTCCTACAATGAGCAGTTCTTC
CASGPWGGRLSSYNEQFF
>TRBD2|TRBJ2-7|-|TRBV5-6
TGTGCCAGCAGCTTCATTACTAGCGGGGGTTACCACGAGCAGTACTTC
CASSFITSGGYHEQYF
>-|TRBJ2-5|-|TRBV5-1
TGCGCCAGCAGCTTGGATCCCAGGAATCAAGAGACCCAGTACTTC
CASSLDPRNQETQYF
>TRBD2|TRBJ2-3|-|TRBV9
TGTGCCAGCAGCCCAAGCGGGGGGCCAGATACGCAGTATTTT
CASSPSGGPDTQYF
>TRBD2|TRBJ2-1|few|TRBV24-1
TGTGCCACCAGTGGGTATAGCGGGGGGGCTAGGAGCTCCTACAATGAGCAGTTCTTC
CATSGYSGGARSSYNEQFF
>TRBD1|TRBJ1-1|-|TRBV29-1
TGCAGCGGGAAGACAGGGGATTACTCTGAAGCTTTCTTT
CSGKTGDYSEAFF
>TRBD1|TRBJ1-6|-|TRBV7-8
TGTGCCAGCAGCCCCTTCGGGACAGGGTATTCACCCCTCCACTTT
CASSPFGTGYSPLHF
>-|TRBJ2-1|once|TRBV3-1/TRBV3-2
TGTGCCAGCAGCCAAGATCAGGGTAACAATGAGCAGTTCTTC
CASSQDQGNNEQFF
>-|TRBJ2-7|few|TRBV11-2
TGTGCCAGCAGTCCAGTTTCGGGGGTTGGGTACTTC
CASSPVSGVGYF
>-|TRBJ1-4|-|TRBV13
TGTGCCAGCAGCTCCGATCGGGAAAAACTGTTTTTT
CASSSDREKLFF
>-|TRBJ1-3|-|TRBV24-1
TGTGCCACCAGTGATCGTTCAGACAGGTTCACTGGAAACACCATATATTTT
CATSDRSDRFTGNTIYF
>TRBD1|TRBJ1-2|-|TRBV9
TGTGCCAGCAGTACCGGGACAGGGATAGGCTATGGCTACACCTTC
CASSTGTGIGYGYTF
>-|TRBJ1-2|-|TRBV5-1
TGCGCCAGCAGCTTGGGACCGGGCAGGGGCTCCCTCTACACCTTC
CASSLGPGRGSLYTF
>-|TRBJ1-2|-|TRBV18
TGTGCCAGCTCACCAGGGGAGGGCTACACCTTC
CASSPGEGYTF
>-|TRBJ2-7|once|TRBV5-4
TGTGCCAGCAGCTTGTATAATGACTACAAGAAGTACTTC
CASSLYNDYKKYF
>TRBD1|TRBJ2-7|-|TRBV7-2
TGTGCCAGCAGCTTTTGGAAGCAGGGGGCGCGAGAGCAGTACTTC
CASSFWKQGAREQYF
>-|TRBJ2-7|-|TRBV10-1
TGCGCCAGCAGCGCCAGAGGCGAGCAGTACTTC
CASSARGEQYF